What follows is one TCR beta chain and its context. The source of the sample is a study of blood T cell repertoires in COVID-19. As for the study in general: Sites in the United States, Italy and Spain provided acute and convalescent COVID-19 samples. The analysed material was cDNA or gDNA that came from T cells, B-cell-depleted T cells, or PBMCs.

The V end was cut by 5 bases, the J end by 0 bases, with 3 bases between. This CDR3 has 12 amino acids. Germline CDR1 and CDR2: SGHTA and FQGTGA. Authors' data handling: Quantification of nucleated cells was approximated via reference gene primer amplification. Sequencing was performed with immunoSEQ multiplex PCR; in TCRdb, only in-frame clones are kept and a portion is missing. V and J calls and clone size come straight from that table; D and trimming were deduced from the DNA. Of tens of thousands of clones detected, around 79% appear once; the ten largest clones hold 10% to 15%. The clonotype originates from an older man with acute or convalescent COVID-19. The chain recombines TRBV7-3 with TRBJ2-3; D call uncertain. Material: peripheral blood. In DNA form, the CDR3 reads TGTGCCAGCAGCGAGAGCACAGATACGCAGTATTTT. This translates into CASSESTDTQYF.